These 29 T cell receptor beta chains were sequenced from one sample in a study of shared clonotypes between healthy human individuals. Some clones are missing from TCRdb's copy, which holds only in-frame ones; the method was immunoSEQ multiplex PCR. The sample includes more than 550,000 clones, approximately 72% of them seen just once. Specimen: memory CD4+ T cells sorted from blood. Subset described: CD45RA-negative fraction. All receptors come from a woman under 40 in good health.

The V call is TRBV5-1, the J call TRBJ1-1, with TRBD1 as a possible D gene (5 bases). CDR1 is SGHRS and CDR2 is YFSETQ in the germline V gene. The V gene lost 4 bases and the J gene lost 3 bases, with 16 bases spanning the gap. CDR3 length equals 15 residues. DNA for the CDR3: TGCGCCAGCAGCCCCGTTTTGGGGGAGGACACTGAAGCTTTCTTT. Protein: CASSPVLGEDTEAFF. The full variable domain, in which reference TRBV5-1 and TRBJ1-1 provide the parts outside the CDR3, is KAGVTQTPRYLIKTRGQQVTLSCSPISGHRSVSWYQQTPGQGLQFLFEYFSETQRNKGNFPGRFSGRQFSNSRSEMNVSTLELGDSALYLCASSPVLGEDTEAFFGQGTRLTVV.

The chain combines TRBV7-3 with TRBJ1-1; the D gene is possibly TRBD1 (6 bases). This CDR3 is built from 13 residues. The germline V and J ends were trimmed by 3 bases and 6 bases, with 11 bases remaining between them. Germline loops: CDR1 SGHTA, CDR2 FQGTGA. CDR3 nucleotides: TGTGCCAGCAGCTTTCAGGAGGGGGCTGAAGCTTTCTTT. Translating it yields CASSFQEGAEAFF.

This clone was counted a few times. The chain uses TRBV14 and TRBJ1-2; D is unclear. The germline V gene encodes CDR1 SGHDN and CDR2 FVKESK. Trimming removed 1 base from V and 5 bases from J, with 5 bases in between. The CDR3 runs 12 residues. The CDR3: CASSQGYYGYTF. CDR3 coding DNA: TGTGCCAGCAGCCAAGGCTATTATGGCTACACCTTC.

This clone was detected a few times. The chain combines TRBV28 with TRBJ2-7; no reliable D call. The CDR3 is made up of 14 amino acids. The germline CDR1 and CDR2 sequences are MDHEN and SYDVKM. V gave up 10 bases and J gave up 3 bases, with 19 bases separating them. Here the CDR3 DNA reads TGTGCCACGAAGACCGGGTCCCCAAACTACGAGCAGTACTTC. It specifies CATKTGSPNYEQYF. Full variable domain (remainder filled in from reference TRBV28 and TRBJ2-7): DVKVTQSSRYLVKRTGEKVFLECVQDMDHENMFWYRQDPGLGLRLIYFSYDVKMKEKGDIPEGYSVSREKKERFSLILESASTNQTSMYLCATKTGSPNYEQYFGPGTRLTVT.

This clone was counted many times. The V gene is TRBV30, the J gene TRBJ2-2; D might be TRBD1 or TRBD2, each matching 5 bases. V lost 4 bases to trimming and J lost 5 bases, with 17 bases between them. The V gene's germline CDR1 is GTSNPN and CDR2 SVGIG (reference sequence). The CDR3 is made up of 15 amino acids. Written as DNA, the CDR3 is TGTGCCTGGACCCGTAGGGGCAGGGAGACCGGGGAGCTGTTTTTT. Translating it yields CAWTRRGRETGELFF. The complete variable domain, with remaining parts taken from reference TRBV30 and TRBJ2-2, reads SQTIHQWPATLVQPVGSPLSLECTVEGTSNPNLYWYRQAAGRGLQLLFYSVGIGQISSEVPQNLSASRPQDRQFILSSKKLLLSDSGFYLCAWTRRGRETGELFFGEGSRLTVL.

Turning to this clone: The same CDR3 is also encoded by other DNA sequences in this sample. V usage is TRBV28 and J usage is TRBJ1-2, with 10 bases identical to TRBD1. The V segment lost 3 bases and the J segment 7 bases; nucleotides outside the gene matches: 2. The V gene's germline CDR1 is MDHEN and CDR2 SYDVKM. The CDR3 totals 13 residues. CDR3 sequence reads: CASSLTGGRGYTF. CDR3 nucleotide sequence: TGTGCCAGCAGTTTGACAGGGGGCCGTGGCTACACCTTC.

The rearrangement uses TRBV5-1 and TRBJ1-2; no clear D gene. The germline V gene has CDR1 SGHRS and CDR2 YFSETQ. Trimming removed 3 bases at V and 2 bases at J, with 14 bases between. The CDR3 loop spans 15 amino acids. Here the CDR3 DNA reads TGCGCCAGCAGCTCCCTAGGGAACGTAAACTATGGCTACACCTTC. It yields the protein CASSSLGNVNYGYTF.

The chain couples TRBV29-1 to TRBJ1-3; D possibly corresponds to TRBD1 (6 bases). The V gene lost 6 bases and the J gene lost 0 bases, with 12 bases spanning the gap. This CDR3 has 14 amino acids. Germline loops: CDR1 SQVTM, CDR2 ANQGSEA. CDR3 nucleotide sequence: TGCAGCGTCGTGGGGGGCTTCTCTGGAAACACCATATATTTT. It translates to CSVVGGFSGNTIYF.

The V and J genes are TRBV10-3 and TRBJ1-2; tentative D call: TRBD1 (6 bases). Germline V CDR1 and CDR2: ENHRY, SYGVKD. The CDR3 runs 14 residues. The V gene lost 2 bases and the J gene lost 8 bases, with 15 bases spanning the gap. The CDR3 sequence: CAISERAGAKGYTF. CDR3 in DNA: TGTGCCATCAGTGAGAGGGCAGGGGCGAAGGGCTACACCTTC.

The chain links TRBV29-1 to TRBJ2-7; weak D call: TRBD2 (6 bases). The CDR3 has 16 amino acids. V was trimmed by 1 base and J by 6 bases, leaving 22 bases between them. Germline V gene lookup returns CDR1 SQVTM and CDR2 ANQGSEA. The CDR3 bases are TGCAGCGTTGAAGTGTTAAGTCGGGACTCCCGCGTCGAGCAGTACTTC. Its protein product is CSVEVLSRDSRVEQYF.

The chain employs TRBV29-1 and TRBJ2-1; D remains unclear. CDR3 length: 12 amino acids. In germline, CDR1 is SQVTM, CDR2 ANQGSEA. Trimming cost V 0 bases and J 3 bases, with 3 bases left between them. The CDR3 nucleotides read TGCAGCGTTGAAGAACTCTACAATGAGCAGTTCTTC. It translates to CSVEELYNEQFF.

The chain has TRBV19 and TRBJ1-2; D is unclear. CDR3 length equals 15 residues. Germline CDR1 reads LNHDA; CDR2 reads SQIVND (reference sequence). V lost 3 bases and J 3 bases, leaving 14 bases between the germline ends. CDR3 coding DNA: TGTGCCAGTAGTATTTTGGAGTTGGGCGACTATGGCTACACCTTC. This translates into CASSILELGDYGYTF.

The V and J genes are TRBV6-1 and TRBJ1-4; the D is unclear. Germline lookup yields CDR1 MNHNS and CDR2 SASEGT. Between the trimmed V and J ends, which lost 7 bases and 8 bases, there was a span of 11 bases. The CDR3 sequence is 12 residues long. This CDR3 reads CASTDGWEKLFF. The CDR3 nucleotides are TGTGCCAGCACCGATGGGTGGGAAAAACTGTTTTTT.

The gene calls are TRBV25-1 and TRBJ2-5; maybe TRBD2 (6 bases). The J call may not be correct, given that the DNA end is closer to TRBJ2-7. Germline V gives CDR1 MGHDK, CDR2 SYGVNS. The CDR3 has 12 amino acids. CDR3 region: CASEGGAYEQYF. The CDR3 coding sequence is TGTGCCAGCGAAGGAGGGGCCTACGAGCAGTACTTC.

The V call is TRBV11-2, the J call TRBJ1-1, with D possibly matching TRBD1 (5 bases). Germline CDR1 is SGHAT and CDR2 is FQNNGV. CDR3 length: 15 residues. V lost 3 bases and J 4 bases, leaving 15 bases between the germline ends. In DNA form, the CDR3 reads TGTGCCAGCAGCTTCAGTTGGGGGGTTTCCACTGAAGCTTTCTTT. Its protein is CASSFSWGVSTEAFF.

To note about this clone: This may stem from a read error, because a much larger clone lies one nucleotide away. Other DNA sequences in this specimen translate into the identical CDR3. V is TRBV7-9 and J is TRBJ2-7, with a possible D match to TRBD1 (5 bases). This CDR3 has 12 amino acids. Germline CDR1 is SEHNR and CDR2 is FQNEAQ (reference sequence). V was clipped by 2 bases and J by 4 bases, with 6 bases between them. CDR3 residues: CASSLQGYEQYF. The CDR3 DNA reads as TGTGCCAGCAGCTTACAGGGATACGAGCAGTACTTC.

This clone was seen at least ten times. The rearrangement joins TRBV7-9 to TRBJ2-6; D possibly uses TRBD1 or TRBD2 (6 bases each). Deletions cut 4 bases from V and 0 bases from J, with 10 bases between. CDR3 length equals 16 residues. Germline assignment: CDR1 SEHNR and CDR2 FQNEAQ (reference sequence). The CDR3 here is CASSSKGGSGANVLTF. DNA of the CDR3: TGTGCCAGCAGCTCTAAGGGGGGCTCTGGGGCCAACGTCCTGACTTTC.

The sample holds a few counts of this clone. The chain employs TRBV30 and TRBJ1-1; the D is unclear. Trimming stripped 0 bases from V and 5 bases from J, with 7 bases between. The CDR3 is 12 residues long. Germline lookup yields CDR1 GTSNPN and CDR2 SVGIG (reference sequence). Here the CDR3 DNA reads TGTGCCTGGAGTGTATCCGGGACTGAAGCTTTCTTT. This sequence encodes CAWSVSGTEAFF.

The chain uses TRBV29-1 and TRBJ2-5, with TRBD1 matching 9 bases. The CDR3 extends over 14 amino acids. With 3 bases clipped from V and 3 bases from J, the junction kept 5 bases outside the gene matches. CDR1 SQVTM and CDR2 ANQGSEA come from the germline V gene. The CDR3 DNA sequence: TGCAGCGTTGAGGGCGGACAGGGGAAAGAGACCCAGTACTTC. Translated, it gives CSVEGGQGKETQYF. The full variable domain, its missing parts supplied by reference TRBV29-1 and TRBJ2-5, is SAVISQKPSRDICQRGTSLTIQCQVDSQVTMMFWYRQQPGQSLTLIATANQGSEATYESGFVIDKFPISRPNLTFSTLTVSNMSPEDSSIYLCSVEGGQGKETQYFGPGTRLLVL.

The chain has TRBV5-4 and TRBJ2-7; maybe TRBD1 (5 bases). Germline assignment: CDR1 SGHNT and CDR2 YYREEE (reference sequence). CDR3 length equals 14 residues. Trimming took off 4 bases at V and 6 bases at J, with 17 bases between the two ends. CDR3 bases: TGTGCCAGCAGCCAGGGCAGGGCCCCACGCGAGCAGTACTTC. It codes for CASSQGRAPREQYF.

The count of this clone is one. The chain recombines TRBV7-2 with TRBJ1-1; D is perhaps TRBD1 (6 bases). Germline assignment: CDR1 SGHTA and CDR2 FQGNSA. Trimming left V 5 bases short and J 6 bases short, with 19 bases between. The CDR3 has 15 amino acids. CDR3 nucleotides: TGTGCCAGCAGCCCAGGCCCGATGACAGGCCCTGAAGCTTTCTTT. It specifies CASSPGPMTGPEAFF. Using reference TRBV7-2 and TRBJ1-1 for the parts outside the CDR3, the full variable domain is GAGVSQSPSNKVTEKGKDVELRCDPISGHTALYWYRQSLGQGLEFLIYFQGNSAPDKSGLPSDRFSAERTGGSVSTLTIQRTQQEDSAVYLCASSPGPMTGPEAFFGQGTRLTVV.

Here the CDR3 reads CAISDERDNEQFF. The CDR3 nucleotides are TGTGCCATCAGTGACGAGCGGGACAATGAGCAGTTCTTC. The rearrangement links TRBV10-3 to TRBJ2-1, with D maybe TRBD2 (6 bases). The germline V and J ends were trimmed by 3 bases and 5 bases, with 8 bases remaining between them. This CDR3 has 13 residues. Germline assignment: CDR1 ENHRY and CDR2 SYGVKD.

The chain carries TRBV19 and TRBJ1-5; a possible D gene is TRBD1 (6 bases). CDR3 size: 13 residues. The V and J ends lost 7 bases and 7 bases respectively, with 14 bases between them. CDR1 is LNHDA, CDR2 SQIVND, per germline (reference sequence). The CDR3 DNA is TGTGCCAGTAAATCGAAAGGGGGGCAGCCCCAGCATTTT. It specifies CASKSKGGQPQHF.

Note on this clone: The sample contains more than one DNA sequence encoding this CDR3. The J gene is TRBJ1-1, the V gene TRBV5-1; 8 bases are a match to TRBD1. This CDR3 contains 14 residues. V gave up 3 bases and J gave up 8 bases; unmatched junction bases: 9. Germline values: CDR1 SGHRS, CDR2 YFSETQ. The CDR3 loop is CASSSGTGGLEAFF. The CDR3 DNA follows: TGCGCCAGCAGCTCCGGGACAGGTGGTCTCGAAGCTTTCTTT.

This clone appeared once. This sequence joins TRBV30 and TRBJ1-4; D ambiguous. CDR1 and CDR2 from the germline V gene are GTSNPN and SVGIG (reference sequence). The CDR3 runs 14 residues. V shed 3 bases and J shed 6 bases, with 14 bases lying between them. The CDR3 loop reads CAWRPAPADEKLFF. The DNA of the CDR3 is TGTGCCTGGAGACCGGCCCCGGCGGATGAAAAACTGTTTTTT.

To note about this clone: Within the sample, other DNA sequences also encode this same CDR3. The chain's CDR3 is CASSSRQGPYEQYF. CDR3 nucleotides: TGTGCCAGCTCATCACGACAGGGTCCCTACGAGCAGTACTTC. The rearrangement links TRBV18 to TRBJ2-7, with 7 nucleotides matching TRBD1. The CDR3 length is 14 residues. Germline lookup yields CDR1 KGHSH and CDR2 LQKENI. V trimming: 5 bases; J trimming: 2 bases; junction bases outside the gene matches: 6.

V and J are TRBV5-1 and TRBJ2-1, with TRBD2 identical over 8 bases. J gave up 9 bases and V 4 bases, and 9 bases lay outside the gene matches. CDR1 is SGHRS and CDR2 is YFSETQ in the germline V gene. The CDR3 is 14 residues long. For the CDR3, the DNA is TGCGCCAGCAGCGGACAGACTAGCGAGGGTGAGCAGTTCTTC. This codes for CASSGQTSEGEQFF. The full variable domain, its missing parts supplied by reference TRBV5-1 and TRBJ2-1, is KAGVTQTPRYLIKTRGQQVTLSCSPISGHRSVSWYQQTPGQGLQFLFEYFSETQRNKGNFPGRFSGRQFSNSRSEMNVSTLELGDSALYLCASSGQTSEGEQFFGPGTRLTVL.

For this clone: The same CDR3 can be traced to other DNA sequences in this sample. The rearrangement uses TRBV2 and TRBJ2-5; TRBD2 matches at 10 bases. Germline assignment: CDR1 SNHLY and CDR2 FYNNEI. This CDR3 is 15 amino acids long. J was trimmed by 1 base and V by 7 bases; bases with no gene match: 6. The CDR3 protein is CASKRTSGLQETQYF. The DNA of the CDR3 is TGTGCCAGCAAGCGGACTAGCGGCCTCCAAGAGACCCAGTACTTC.

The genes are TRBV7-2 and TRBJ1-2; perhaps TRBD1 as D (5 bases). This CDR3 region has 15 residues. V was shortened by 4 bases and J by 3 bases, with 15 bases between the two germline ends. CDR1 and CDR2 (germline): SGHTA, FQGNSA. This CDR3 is CASSYYLVGDYGYTF. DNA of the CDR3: TGTGCCAGCAGCTACTATTTGGTGGGGGACTATGGCTACACCTTC. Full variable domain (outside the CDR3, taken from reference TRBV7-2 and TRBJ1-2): GAGVSQSPSNKVTEKGKDVELRCDPISGHTALYWYRQSLGQGLEFLIYFQGNSAPDKSGLPSDRFSAERTGGSVSTLTIQRTQQEDSAVYLCASSYYLVGDYGYTFGSGTRLTVV.